The 4 T cell receptor beta chains reported below all come from one sample, sequenced in a study of blood T cells in healthy people across ages. A second PCR of roughly 7 to 11 cycles used a sample-barcoded 5' primer and a J-beta primer mix. TCRdb recomputed calls from the 5' RACE reads with MiXCR, one row per CDR3 protein. The repertoire holds 1.5 million to 2 million distinct CDR3 sequences, 28% seen once, with 7.7% in the top ten. Sequenced: blood. These receptors originate from a woman aged 30 to 39 in good health.

V usage is TRBV15 and J usage is TRBJ2-3; D is perhaps TRBD1 or TRBD2 (5 bases each). CDR1 is LNHNV, CDR2 YYDKDF, per germline (reference sequence). Deletions cut 1 base from V and 5 bases from J, with 7 bases between. The CDR3 totals 13 residues. CDR3 DNA: TGTGCCACCAGCAGAGGAGGGGTAGATACGCAGTATTTT. This sequence encodes CATSRGGVDTQYF.

This clonotype came up many times. The V and J genes are TRBV29-1 and TRBJ1-2; D is unresolved. This CDR3 region has 12 residues. V shed 4 bases and J shed 6 bases, with 12 bases lying between them. Per germline, CDR1 SQVTM and CDR2 ANQGSEA. CDR3 nucleotides: TGCAGCGTTGTAGGCTCCGCCAATGGCTACACCTTC. This codes for CSVVGSANGYTF.

This sequence joins TRBV15 and TRBJ2-5; TRBD1 matches 9 bases. The CDR3 extends over 15 amino acids. V shed 3 bases, J shed 6 bases, and the junction held 8 bases outside the gene matches. In germline, CDR1 is LNHNV, CDR2 YYDKDF (reference sequence). CDR3 sequence reads: CATSRMGQGRKTQYF. Written as DNA, the CDR3 is TGTGCCACCAGCAGGATGGGACAGGGAAGGAAGACCCAGTACTTC.

This clonotype was picked up a small number of times. The J gene is TRBJ1-4, the V gene TRBV27; D remains ambiguous. The V end was cut by 2 bases, the J end by 1 base, with 8 bases between. In germline, CDR1 is MNHEY, CDR2 SMNVEV (reference sequence). This CDR3 is 15 amino acids long. In nucleotides, the CDR3 is TGTGCCAGCAGTTTAACCGCGGTAACTAATGAAAAACTGTTTTTT. Amino acid sequence: CASSLTAVTNEKLFF.